These 7 T cell receptor beta chains were sequenced from one sample in a study of PD-L1 blockade in urothelial cancer. Time point reported: peripheral blood 6 weeks after treatment start. The method was immunoSEQ multiplex PCR; TCRdb's version includes in-frame clones alone and lacks a portion of them. This table holds around 45,000 clones, 83% found once. Sequenced material: PBMCs, taken around atezolizumab (anti-PD-L1) treatment. The receptors shown here come from a man aged 60 to 69 with urothelial cancer.

This clone has only one observation. The rearrangement uses TRBV30 and TRBJ2-1; D perhaps matches TRBD1 (5 bases). V dropped 4 bases and J dropped 3 bases, with 13 bases sitting between them. The CDR3 sequence is 14 residues long. Germline V gives CDR1 GTSNPN, CDR2 SVGIG (reference sequence). The CDR3 loop reads CAWTGMLGYNEQFF. The CDR3 bases are TGTGCCTGGACAGGGATGCTAGGCTACAATGAGCAGTTCTTC.

The chain uses TRBV9 and TRBJ1-2; possibly TRBD1 for D (5 bases). This CDR3 region has 15 residues. V gave up 4 bases and J gave up 2 bases, with 15 bases separating them. CDR1 is SGDLS, CDR2 YYNGEE, per germline. In DNA, the CDR3 is TGTGCCAGCAGCCCCCGAATACAGGAGAACTATGGCTACACCTTC. Residues: CASSPRIQENYGYTF.

Concerning this clone itself: One end of the junction fails to match germline, which may point to a read error. CDR3 coding DNA: TGTGCTAGCAGCCCCGGGGGACCGAGGATGGAGACCCAGTACTTC. This encodes CASSPGGPRMETQYF. V usage is TRBV7-7 and J usage is TRBJ2-5; possible D gene TRBD2, 6 bases. Germline CDR1 SSHAT, CDR2 FNYEAQ (reference sequence). CDR3 size: 15 residues.

This chain links TRBV6-6 with TRBJ2-7; D may be TRBD2 (7 bases). The V end was cut by 5 bases, the J end by 2 bases, with 10 bases between. The CDR3 sequence is 13 residues long. Germline CDR1 is MNHNY and CDR2 is SVGAGI (reference sequence). Here the CDR3 DNA reads TGTGCCAGCAGTATAGGGGGGGCCTACGAGCAGTACTTC. Translating it yields CASSIGGAYEQYF.

This clone showed up just once. J is TRBJ1-2 and V is TRBV19; D not resolved. CDR3 length equals 13 residues. The V end was cut by 1 base, the J end by 6 bases, with 9 bases between. Germline CDR1 reads LNHDA; CDR2 reads SQIVND (reference sequence). CDR3 loop: CASSIGQPHGYTF. CDR3 bases: TGTGCCAGTAGTATAGGGCAACCACATGGCTACACCTTC.

The J gene is TRBJ2-5, the V gene TRBV2, with D perhaps TRBD2 (6 bases). The CDR3 runs 14 residues. Trimming took off 7 bases at V and 6 bases at J, with 18 bases between the two ends. The germline V gene encodes CDR1 SNHLY and CDR2 FYNNEI. CDR3 loop: CASTNLRGRQTQYF. The CDR3 nucleotides read TGTGCCAGCACCAACCTCCGAGGGAGGCAGACCCAGTACTTC.

The chain carries TRBV18 and TRBJ2-5; tentative D call: TRBD2 (6 bases). The CDR3 extends over 14 amino acids. Germline V gene sequence: CDR1 KGHSH, CDR2 LQKENI. V lost 0 bases to trimming and J lost 7 bases, with 12 bases between them. CDR3 bases: TGTGCCAGCTCACCACCTGCGGGGCCGGGGACCCAGTACTTC. As protein: CASSPPAGPGTQYF. Based on the CDR3 plus reference TRBV18 and TRBJ2-5, the full variable domain is NAGVMQNPRHLVRRRGQEARLRCSPMKGHSHVYWYRQLPEEGLKFMVYLQKENIIDESGMPKERFSAEFPKEGPSILRIQQVVRGDSAAYFCASSPPAGPGTQYFGPGTRLLVL.